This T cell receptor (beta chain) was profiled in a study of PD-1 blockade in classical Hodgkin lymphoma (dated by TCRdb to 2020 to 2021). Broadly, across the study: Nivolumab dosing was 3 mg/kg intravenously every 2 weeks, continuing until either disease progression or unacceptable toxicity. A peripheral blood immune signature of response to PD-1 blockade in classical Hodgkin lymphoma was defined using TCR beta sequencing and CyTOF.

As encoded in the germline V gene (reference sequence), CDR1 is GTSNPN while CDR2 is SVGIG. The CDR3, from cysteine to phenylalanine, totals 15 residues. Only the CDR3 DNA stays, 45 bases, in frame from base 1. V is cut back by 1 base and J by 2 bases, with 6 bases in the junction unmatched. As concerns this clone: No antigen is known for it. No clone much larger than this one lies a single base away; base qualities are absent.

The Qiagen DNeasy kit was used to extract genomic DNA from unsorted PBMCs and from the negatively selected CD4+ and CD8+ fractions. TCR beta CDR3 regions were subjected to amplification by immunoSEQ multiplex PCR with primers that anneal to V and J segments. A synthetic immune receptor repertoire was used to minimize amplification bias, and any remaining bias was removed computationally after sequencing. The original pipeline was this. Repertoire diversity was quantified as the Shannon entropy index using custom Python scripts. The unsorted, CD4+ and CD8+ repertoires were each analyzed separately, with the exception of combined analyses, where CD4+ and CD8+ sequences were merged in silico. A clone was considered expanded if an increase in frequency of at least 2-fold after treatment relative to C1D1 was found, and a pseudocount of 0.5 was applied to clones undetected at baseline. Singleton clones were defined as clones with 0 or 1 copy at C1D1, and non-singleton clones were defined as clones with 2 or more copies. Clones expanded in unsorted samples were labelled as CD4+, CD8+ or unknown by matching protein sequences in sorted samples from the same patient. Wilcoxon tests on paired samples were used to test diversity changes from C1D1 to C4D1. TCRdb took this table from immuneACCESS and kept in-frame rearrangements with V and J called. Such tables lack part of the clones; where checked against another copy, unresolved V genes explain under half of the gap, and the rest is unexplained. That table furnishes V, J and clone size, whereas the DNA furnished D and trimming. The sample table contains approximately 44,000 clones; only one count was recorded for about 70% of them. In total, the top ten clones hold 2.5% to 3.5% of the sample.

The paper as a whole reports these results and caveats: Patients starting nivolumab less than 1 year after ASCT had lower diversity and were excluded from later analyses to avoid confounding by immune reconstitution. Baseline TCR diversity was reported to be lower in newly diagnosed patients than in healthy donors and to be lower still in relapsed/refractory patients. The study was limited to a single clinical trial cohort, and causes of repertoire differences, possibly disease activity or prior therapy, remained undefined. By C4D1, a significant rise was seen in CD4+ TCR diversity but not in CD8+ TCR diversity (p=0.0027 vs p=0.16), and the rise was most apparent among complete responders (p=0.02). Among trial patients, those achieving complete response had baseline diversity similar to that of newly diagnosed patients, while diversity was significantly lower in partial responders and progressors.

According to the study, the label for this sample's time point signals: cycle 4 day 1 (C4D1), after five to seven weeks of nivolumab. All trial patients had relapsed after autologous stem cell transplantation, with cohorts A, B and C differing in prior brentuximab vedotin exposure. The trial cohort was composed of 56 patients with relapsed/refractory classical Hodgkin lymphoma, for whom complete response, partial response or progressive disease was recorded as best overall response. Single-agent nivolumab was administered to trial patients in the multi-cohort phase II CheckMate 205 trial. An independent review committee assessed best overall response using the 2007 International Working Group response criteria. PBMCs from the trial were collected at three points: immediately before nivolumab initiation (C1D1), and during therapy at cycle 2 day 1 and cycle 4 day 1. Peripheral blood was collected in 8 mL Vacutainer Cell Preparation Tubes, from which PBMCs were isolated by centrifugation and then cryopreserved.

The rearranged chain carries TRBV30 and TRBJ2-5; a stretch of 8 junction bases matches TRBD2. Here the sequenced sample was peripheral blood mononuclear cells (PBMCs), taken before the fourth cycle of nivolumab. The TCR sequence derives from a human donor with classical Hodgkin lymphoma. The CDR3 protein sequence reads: CAWSGGGRRQETQYF. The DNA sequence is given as TGTGCCTGGAGTGGTGGCGGGAGGAGACAAGAGACCCAGTACTTC.